This T cell receptor (beta chain) was retrieved from a study of cytomegalovirus exposure and HLA in healthy donors. Use of 60 Vbeta and 13 Jbeta primers characterized the PCR. TCRdb's copy holds only in-frame clones and misses some; the assay was immunoSEQ multiplex PCR. Found here are some 72,000 clones; the top ten clones hold roughly 0.89%. CDR1 is SGHNT, CDR2 YYREEE, per germline (reference sequence). V was clipped by 2 bases and J by 11 bases, with 16 bases between them. CDR3 size: 13 residues. The clonotype was recovered from a boy aged 5-17 years in good health and CMV-seronegative. This sequence joins TRBV5-4 and TRBJ1-1; TRBD1 might be the D (5 bases). The material sequenced was PBMCs. This chain's CDR3 is CASSFEEQVRAFF. In DNA, the CDR3 is TGTGCCAGCAGCTTCGAGGAACAGGTAAGGGCTTTCTTT.